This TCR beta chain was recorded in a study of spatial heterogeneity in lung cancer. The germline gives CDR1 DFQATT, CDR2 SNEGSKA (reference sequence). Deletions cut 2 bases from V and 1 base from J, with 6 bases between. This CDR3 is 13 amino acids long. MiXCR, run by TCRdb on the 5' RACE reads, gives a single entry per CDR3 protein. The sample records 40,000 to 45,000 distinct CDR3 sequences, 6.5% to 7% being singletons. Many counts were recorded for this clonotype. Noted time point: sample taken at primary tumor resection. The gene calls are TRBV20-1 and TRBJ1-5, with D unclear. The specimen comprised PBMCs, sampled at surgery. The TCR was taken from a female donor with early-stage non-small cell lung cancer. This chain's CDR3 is CSARLGSNQPQHF. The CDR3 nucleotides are TGCAGTGCTAGACTGGGGAGCAATCAGCCCCAGCATTTT.